One sample yielded the 24 T cell receptor beta chains listed below, sequenced in a study of blood T cell repertoires in COVID-19. Assay used: immunoSEQ multiplex PCR; TCRdb lists only in-frame clones, some missing. The table records 170,000 or so clones, approximately 88% of them present only once. The sequencing sample was made of peripheral blood. The receptor set was obtained from a woman between 55 and 75 years old with acute or convalescent COVID-19.

This chain connects TRBV13 to TRBJ1-1; TRBD1 matches 9 bases. This CDR3 is 14 amino acids long. Per the germline V gene, CDR1 is PRHDT and CDR2 is FYEKMQ (reference sequence). Losses at the gene ends were 5 bases for V and 5 bases for J; bases not matched to a gene: 6. The CDR3 coding sequence is TGTGCCAGCAGCCCTCCCGGACAGGGGACTGAAGCTTTCTTT. Translation gives CASSPPGQGTEAFF.

The table lists this clone with a few counts. The chain uses TRBV7-9 and TRBJ1-6, with D possibly TRBD1 on 5 matching bases. The CDR3 runs to 16 residues. Per the germline V gene, CDR1 is SEHNR and CDR2 is FQNEAQ (reference sequence). The germline V and J ends were trimmed by 1 base and 8 bases, with 15 bases remaining between them. The CDR3 here is CASSLGGRGRDSPLHF. As DNA, the CDR3 is TGTGCCAGCAGCTTAGGGGGCCGTGGGAGGGATTCACCCCTCCACTTT. Variable domain in full (rest from reference TRBV7-9 and TRBJ1-6): DTGVSQNPRHKITKRGQNVTFRCDPISEHNRLYWYRQTLGQGPEFLTYFQNEAQLEKSRLLSDRFSAERPKGSFSTLEIQRTEQGDSAMYLCASSLGGRGRDSPLHFGNGTRLTVT.

The chain uses TRBV18 and TRBJ1-1, with 7 bases aligning to TRBD1. V shed 6 bases, J shed 1 base, and the junction held 5 bases outside the gene matches. The CDR3 sequence is 14 residues long. Per germline, CDR1 KGHSH and CDR2 LQKENI. The CDR3 loop is CASSGQASNTEAFF. In DNA form, the CDR3 reads TGTGCCAGCTCCGGACAGGCTTCGAACACTGAAGCTTTCTTT.

The J gene is TRBJ1-6, the V gene TRBV7-2; 9 bases align to TRBD1. CDR1 is SGHTA, CDR2 FQGNSA, per germline. There are 15 residues in the CDR3. The V segment lost 1 base and the J segment 11 bases; nucleotides outside the gene matches: 6. Written as DNA, the CDR3 is TGTGCCAGCAGCTTAGAGGACAGGGGAGTGACACCCCTCCACTTT. Protein sequence: CASSLEDRGVTPLHF.

The chain has TRBV19 and TRBJ2-2; 12 nucleotides line up with TRBD1. The J segment lost 5 bases and the V segment lost 4 bases, leaving 5 bases of the junction unmatched. The CDR3 is made up of 16 amino acids. CDR1 is LNHDA and CDR2 is SQIVND in the germline V gene (reference sequence). CDR3 loop: CASSTPGQGATGELFF. The DNA for the CDR3 is TGTGCCAGTAGTACCCCGGGACAGGGGGCAACCGGGGAGCTGTTTTTT.

This clone was recorded only once. The rearrangement joins TRBV6-2 or TRBV6-3 to TRBJ1-6; 9 nucleotides align to TRBD1. The ends lost 5 bases at V and 7 bases at J; junction bases unmatched: 6. The CDR3 contains 15 residues. The germline V gene has CDR1 MNHEY and CDR2 SVGEGT. The DNA of the CDR3 is TGTGCCAGCAGTCCCCTCGGACAGGGGAATTCACCCCTCCACTTT. This sequence encodes CASSPLGQGNSPLHF.

This chain links TRBV24-1 with TRBJ1-1, with 10 positions matching TRBD1. The J segment lost 1 base and the V segment lost 5 bases, leaving 3 bases of the junction unmatched. The CDR3 covers 15 residues. Germline V lookup: CDR1 KGHDR, CDR2 SFDVKD. The chain's CDR3 is CATSGGDRGNTEAFF. The DNA for the CDR3 is TGTGCCACCAGTGGAGGGGACAGGGGGAACACTGAAGCTTTCTTT.

V is TRBV19 and J is TRBJ1-6, with D maybe TRBD1 (5 bases). With 7 bases removed from V and 6 bases from J, the gap between germline ends came to 13 bases. Germline CDR1 and CDR2: LNHDA and SQIVND (reference sequence). The CDR3 has 14 residues. The CDR3 sequence: CASKEGLLNSPLHF. The CDR3 DNA is TGTGCCAGTAAGGAGGGGCTTCTTAATTCACCCCTCCACTTT. Filled out from reference TRBV19 and TRBJ1-6, the complete variable domain reads DGGITQSPKYLFRKEGQNVTLSCEQNLNHDAMYWYRQDPGQGLRLIYYSQIVNDFQKGDIAEGYSVSREKKESFPLTVTSAQKNPTAFYLCASKEGLLNSPLHFGNGTRLTVT.

The chain employs TRBV3-1 (or the pseudogene TRBV3-2) and TRBJ2-4; D is unresolved. V was trimmed by 1 base and J by 0 bases, leaving 7 bases between them. The CDR3 has 15 residues. Looked up from germline, CDR1 is LGHDT and CDR2 is YNNKEL (reference sequence). The CDR3 nucleotides are TGTGCCAGCAGCCAAGGGCCGATAGCCAAAAACATTCAGTACTTC. Translating gives CASSQGPIAKNIQYF.

This chain links TRBV4-1 with TRBJ2-1; 7 bases line up with TRBD1. The junction had 9 bases not matched to a gene; V was cut back by 0 bases and J by 4 bases. The CDR3 runs to 17 residues. The germline gives CDR1 MGHRA, CDR2 YSYEKL. The CDR3 DNA is TGCGCCAGCAGCCAAGATGAGAGACAGGGTGCTTACAATGAGCAGTTCTTC. Translated: CASSQDERQGAYNEQFF.

This chain joins TRBV28 and TRBJ1-4, with TRBD1 identical over 7 bases. The CDR3 is 17 amino acids. CDR1 MDHEN and CDR2 SYDVKM come from the germline V gene. After removal of 3 bases from V and 8 bases from J, the junction contained 15 bases not matched to a gene. The CDR3: CASSFITGTVYLEKLFF. The CDR3 nucleotides read TGTGCCAGCAGTTTTATAACAGGGACAGTCTACTTGGAAAAACTGTTTTTT.

The V and J genes are TRBV6-5 and TRBJ1-1; D is perhaps TRBD1 (5 bases). Germline CDR1 and CDR2: MNHEY and SVGAGI. The ends were cut back, 5 bases at V and 8 bases at J, with 21 bases in the middle. CDR3 size: 15 residues. The CDR3 nucleotides read TGTGCCAGCAGTACCCCGGGACTGTTAATGAGAGAAGCTTTCTTT. Protein: CASSTPGLLMREAFF.

The chain links TRBV3-1 (or the pseudogene TRBV3-2) to TRBJ1-1; unclear D gene. Germline V gene sequence: CDR1 LGHDT, CDR2 YNNKEL (reference sequence). This CDR3 region has 14 residues. Trimming removed 1 base at V and 4 bases at J, with 10 bases between. CDR3 DNA sequence: TGTGCCAGCAGCCAAGTCGCGGTTGGCACTGAAGCTTTCTTT. It specifies CASSQVAVGTEAFF.

This chain links TRBV3-1 (or the pseudogene TRBV3-2) with TRBJ2-2; D is perhaps TRBD2 (5 bases). The V end lost 5 bases, the J end lost 2 bases, and 12 bases lay between the germline ends. The CDR3 has 15 amino acids. Germline V gives CDR1 LGHDT, CDR2 YNNKEL (reference sequence). CDR3 region: CASSTSGPNTGELFF. DNA of the CDR3: TGTGCCAGCAGCACGAGCGGCCCCAACACCGGGGAGCTGTTTTTT.

V is TRBV5-4 and J is TRBJ1-2; 8 bases match TRBD1. The CDR3 spans 14 residues. Germline V gene lookup returns CDR1 SGHNT and CDR2 YYREEE (reference sequence). With V trimmed by 3 bases and J by 5 bases, 6 bases remained unmatched. The CDR3 loop is CASSSGQGLYGYTF. The CDR3 DNA reads as TGTGCCAGCAGCTCCGGACAGGGATTGTATGGCTACACCTTC.

This clone has only one observation. The chain uses TRBV7-6 and TRBJ1-1, with a tentative D call TRBD1 (5 bases). Germline CDR1 and CDR2: SGHVS and FNYEAQ. The CDR3 loop spans 14 amino acids. Trimming took off 5 bases at V and 0 bases at J, with 10 bases between the two ends. This CDR3 is CASSMTVLNTEAFF. The CDR3 nucleotides read TGTGCCAGCAGCATGACAGTCCTGAACACTGAAGCTTTCTTT.

The chain has TRBV10-2 and TRBJ1-2; TRBD1 is a possible D gene (6 bases). This CDR3 is 14 amino acids long. Germline assignment: CDR1 WSHSY and CDR2 SAAADI. Trimming took 6 bases from V and 3 from J, leaving 14 bases between them. This CDR3 is CASRIQGGDYGYTF. Here the CDR3 DNA reads TGCGCCAGCAGAATACAGGGAGGGGACTATGGCTACACCTTC.

Only a few counts were recorded for this clone. Here the CDR3 reads CASSEVAGAEAFF. The CDR3 nucleotides read TGCGCCAGCAGTGAAGTCGCGGGTGCTGAAGCTTTCTTT. The chain uses TRBV10-1 and TRBJ1-1; D is unresolved. V gave up 3 bases and J gave up 6 bases, with 11 bases separating them. Germline values: CDR1 WNHNN, CDR2 SYGVQD (reference sequence). The CDR3 consists of 13 residues.

This clone has ten or more counts. The chain combines TRBV5-4 with TRBJ1-2, with TRBD1 as a possible D gene (6 bases). Trimming pared 0 bases from V and 3 bases from J, leaving 12 bases between. The CDR3 is 15 residues long. Germline CDR1 is SGHNT and CDR2 is YYREEE (reference sequence). CDR3 amino acids: CASSLGDTPDYGYTF. CDR3 nucleotides: TGTGCCAGCAGCTTGGGGGACACTCCTGACTATGGCTACACCTTC.

The chain couples TRBV10-3 to TRBJ2-7; TRBD2 is a possible D gene (5 bases). Trimming pared 6 bases from V and 6 bases from J, leaving 12 bases between. The CDR3 covers 12 residues. Germline CDR1 and CDR2: ENHRY and SYGVKD. The CDR3 spells CAISEGRSEQYF. The CDR3 DNA reads as TGTGCCATCAGCGAGGGCAGAAGCGAGCAGTACTTC.

This clone was seen a single time. The rearrangement joins TRBV4-1 to TRBJ1-1, with 9 positions matching TRBD1. After removal of 5 bases from V and 4 bases from J, the junction contained 5 bases not matched to a gene. Germline loops: CDR1 MGHRA, CDR2 YSYEKL. The CDR3 is made up of 14 amino acids. The CDR3 loop is CASSNRGRVTEAFF. As DNA, the CDR3 is TGCGCCAGCAGCAACAGGGGGCGGGTCACTGAAGCTTTCTTT.

Concerning this clone: The sample has other DNA sequences that encode this CDR3 too. The chain uses TRBV5-1 and TRBJ1-6, with 7 bases matching TRBD1. V was clipped by 5 bases and J by 7 bases; unmatched bases: 3. CDR1 is SGHRS and CDR2 is YFSETQ in the germline V gene. The CDR3 is 13 residues long. CDR3 DNA: TGCGCCAGCAGAGACAGGGTCAATTCACCCCTCCACTTT. Its protein product is CASRDRVNSPLHF.

The gene calls are TRBV6-1 and TRBJ1-2; 11 bases agree with TRBD1. Germline lookup yields CDR1 MNHNS and CDR2 SASEGT. The CDR3 consists of 16 residues. Losses at the gene ends were 3 bases for V and 5 bases for J; bases not matched to a gene: 8. The CDR3 protein is CASSEGTGGGLYGYTF. For the CDR3, the DNA is TGTGCCAGCAGTGAGGGGACAGGGGGGGGATTATATGGCTACACCTTC.

The V gene is TRBV3-1 (or the pseudogene TRBV3-2), the J gene TRBJ2-1; 11 positions match TRBD2. Unmatched junction bases numbered 16, after V lost 0 bases and J lost 9 bases. CDR1 is LGHDT and CDR2 is YNNKEL in the germline V gene (reference sequence). The CDR3 runs 19 residues. Here the CDR3 DNA reads TGTGCCAGCAGCCAAGAAGTGCTAGCGGGGGGCCCAGAAGAGGGTGAGCAGTTCTTC. Translating gives CASSQEVLAGGPEEGEQFF.